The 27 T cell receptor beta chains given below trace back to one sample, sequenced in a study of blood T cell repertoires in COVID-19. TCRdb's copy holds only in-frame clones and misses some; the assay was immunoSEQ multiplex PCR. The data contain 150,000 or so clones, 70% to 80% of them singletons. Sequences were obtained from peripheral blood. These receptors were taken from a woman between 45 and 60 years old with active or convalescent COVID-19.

CDR3: CASSQDPYTGELFF. The CDR3 bases are TGCGCCAGCAGCCAAGATCCGTACACCGGGGAGCTGTTTTTT. V and J are TRBV4-3 and TRBJ2-2; D uncertain. The CDR3 runs to 14 residues. CDR1 is LGHNA, CDR2 YSLEER, per germline. The V gene lost 0 bases and the J gene lost 3 bases, with 5 bases spanning the gap.

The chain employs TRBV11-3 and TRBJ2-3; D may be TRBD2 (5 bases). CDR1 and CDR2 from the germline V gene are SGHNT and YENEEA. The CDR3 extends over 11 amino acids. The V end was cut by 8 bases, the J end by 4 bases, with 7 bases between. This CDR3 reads CASRGADTQYF. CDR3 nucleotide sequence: TGTGCCAGCCGGGGAGCAGATACGCAGTATTTT.

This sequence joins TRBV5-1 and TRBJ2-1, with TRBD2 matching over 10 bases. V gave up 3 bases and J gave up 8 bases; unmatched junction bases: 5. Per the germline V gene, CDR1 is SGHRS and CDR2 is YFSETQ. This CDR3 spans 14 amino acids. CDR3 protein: CASSSLAGLDEQFF. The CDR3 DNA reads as TGCGCCAGCAGCTCACTAGCGGGGCTGGATGAGCAGTTCTTC.

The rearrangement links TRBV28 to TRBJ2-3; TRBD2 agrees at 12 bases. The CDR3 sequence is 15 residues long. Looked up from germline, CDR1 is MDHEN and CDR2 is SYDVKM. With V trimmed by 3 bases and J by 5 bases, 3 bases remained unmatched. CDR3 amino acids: CASSFLAGGQDTQYF. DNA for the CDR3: TGTGCCAGCAGTTTTCTAGCGGGAGGGCAAGATACGCAGTATTTT.

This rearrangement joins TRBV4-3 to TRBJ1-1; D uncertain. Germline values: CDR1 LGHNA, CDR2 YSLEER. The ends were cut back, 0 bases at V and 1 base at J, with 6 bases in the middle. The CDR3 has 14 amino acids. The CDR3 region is CASSQDSGNTEAFF. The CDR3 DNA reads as TGCGCCAGCAGCCAAGATAGTGGGAACACTGAAGCTTTCTTT.

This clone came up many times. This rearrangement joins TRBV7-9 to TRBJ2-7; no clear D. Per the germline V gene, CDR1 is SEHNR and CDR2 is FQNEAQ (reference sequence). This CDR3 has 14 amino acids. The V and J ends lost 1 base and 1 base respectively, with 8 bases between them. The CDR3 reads CASSLVPGSYEQYF. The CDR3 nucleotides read TGTGCCAGCAGCTTAGTCCCAGGATCCTACGAGCAGTACTTC.

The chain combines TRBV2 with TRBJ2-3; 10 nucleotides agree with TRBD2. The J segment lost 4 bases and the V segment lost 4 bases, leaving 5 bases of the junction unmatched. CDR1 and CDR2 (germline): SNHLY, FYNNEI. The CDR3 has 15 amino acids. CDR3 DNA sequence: TGTGCCAGCAGTGCAATACTAGCGGGGCCAGATACGCAGTATTTT. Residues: CASSAILAGPDTQYF.

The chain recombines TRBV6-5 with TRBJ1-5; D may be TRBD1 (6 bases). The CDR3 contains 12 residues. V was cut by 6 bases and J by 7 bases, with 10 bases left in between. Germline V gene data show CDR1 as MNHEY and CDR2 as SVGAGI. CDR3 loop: CASRTGKQPQHF. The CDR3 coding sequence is TGTGCCAGCAGAACAGGGAAACAGCCCCAGCATTTT.

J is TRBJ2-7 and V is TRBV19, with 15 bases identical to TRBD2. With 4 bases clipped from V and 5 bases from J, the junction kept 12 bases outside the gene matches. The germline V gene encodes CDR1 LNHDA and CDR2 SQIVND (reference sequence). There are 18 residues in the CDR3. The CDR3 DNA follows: TGTGCCAGTAGTACAGGACTAGCGGGAGGGCCCATCAGTAACGAGCAGTACTTC. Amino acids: CASSTGLAGGPISNEQYF.

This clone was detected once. CDR3 amino acids: CASSLGQWEDGYTF. DNA of the CDR3: TGCGCCAGCAGCTTGGGTCAGTGGGAGGATGGCTACACCTTC. The chain links TRBV5-1 to TRBJ1-2, with D uncertain. The CDR3 runs 14 residues. The ends were cut back, 0 bases at V and 6 bases at J, with 12 bases in the middle. Germline CDR1 reads SGHRS; CDR2 reads YFSETQ.

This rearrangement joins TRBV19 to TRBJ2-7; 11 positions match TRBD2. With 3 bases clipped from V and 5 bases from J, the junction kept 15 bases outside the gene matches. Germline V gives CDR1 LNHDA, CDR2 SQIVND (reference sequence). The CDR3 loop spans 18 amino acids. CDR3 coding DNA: TGTGCCAGTAGTATGCGCCCACCGACTAGCGGGACGACGGACGAGCAGTACTTC. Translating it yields CASSMRPPTSGTTDEQYF. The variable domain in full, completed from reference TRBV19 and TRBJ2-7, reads DGGITQSPKYLFRKEGQNVTLSCEQNLNHDAMYWYRQDPGQGLRLIYYSQIVNDFQKGDIAEGYSVSREKKESFPLTVTSAQKNPTAFYLCASSMRPPTSGTTDEQYFGPGTRLTVT.

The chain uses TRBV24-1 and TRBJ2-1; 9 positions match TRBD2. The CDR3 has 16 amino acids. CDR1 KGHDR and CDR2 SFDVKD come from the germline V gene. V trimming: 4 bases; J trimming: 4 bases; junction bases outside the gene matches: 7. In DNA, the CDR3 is TGTGCCACCAGTGACTCGCTAGCGGGGACGTACAATGAGCAGTTCTTC. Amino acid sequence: CATSDSLAGTYNEQFF.

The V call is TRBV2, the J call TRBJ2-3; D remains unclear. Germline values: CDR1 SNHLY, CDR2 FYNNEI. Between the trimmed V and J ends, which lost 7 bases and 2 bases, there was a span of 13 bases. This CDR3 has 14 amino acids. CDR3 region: CASTPWSVTDTQYF. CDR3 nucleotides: TGTGCCAGCACCCCCTGGTCGGTCACAGATACGCAGTATTTT.

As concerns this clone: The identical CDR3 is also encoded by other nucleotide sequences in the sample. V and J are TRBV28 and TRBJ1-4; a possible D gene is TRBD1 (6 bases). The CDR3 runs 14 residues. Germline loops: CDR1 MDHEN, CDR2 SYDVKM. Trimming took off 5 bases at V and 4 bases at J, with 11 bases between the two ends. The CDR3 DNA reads TGTGCCAGCAGTGGAACAGGGATTAATGAAAAACTGTTTTTT. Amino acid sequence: CASSGTGINEKLFF.

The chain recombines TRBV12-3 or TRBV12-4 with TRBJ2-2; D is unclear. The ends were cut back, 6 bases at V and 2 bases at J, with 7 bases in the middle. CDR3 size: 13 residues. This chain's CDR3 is CASSLYNTGELFF. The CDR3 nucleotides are TGTGCCAGCAGCCTCTATAACACCGGGGAGCTGTTTTTT.

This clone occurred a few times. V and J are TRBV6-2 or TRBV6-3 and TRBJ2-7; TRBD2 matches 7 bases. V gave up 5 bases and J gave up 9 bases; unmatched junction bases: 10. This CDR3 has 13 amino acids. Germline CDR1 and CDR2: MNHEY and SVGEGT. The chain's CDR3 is CASSDPPLAAQYF. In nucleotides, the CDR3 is TGTGCCAGCAGTGACCCCCCGCTAGCGGCGCAGTACTTC.

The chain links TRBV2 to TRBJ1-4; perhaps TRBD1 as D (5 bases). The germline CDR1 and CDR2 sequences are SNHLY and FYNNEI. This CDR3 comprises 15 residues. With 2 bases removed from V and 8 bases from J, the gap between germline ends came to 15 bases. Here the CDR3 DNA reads TGTGCCAGCAGTGAACAGGGCAGGGCGTACGAAAAACTGTTTTTT. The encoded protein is CASSEQGRAYEKLFF.

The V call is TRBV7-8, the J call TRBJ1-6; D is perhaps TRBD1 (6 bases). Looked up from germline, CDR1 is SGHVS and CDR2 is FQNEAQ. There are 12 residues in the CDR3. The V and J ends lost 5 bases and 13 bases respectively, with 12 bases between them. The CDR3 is CASSLTGPPLHF. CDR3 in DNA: TGTGCCAGCAGCCTGACAGGCCCGCCCCTCCACTTT.

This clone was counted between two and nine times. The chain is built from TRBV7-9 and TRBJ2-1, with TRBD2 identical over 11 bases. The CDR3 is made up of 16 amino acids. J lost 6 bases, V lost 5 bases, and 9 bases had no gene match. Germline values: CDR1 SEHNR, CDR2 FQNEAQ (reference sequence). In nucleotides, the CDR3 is TGTGCCAGCAGCGAGAAACTAGCGGGGGTTTCCAATGAGCAGTTCTTC. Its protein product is CASSEKLAGVSNEQFF.

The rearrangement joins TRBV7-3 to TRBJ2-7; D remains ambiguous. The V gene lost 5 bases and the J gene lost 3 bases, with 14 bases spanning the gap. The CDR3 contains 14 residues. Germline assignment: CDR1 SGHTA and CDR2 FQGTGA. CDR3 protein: CASSPRSDGYEQYF. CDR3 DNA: TGTGCCAGCAGCCCCCGGAGCGATGGCTACGAGCAGTACTTC.

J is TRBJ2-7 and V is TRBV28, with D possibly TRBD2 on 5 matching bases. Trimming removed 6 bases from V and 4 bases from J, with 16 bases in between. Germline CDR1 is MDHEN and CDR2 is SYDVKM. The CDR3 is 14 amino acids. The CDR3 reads CASSTGPTGYEQYF. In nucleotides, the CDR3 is TGTGCCAGCAGCACCGGACCAACGGGGTACGAGCAGTACTTC.

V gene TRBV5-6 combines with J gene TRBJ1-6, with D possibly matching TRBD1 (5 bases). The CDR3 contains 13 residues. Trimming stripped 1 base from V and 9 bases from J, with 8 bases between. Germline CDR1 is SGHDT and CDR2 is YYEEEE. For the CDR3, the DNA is TGTGCCAGCAGCTTGTGGGGGGGTTCACCCCTCCACTTT. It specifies CASSLWGGSPLHF.

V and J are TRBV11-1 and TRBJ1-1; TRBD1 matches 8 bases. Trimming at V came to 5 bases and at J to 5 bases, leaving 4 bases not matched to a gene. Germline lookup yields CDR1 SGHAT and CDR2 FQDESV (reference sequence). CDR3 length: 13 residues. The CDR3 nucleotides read TGTGCCAGCAGCCCAGACAGGGGTACTGAAGCTTTCTTT. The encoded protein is CASSPDRGTEAFF.

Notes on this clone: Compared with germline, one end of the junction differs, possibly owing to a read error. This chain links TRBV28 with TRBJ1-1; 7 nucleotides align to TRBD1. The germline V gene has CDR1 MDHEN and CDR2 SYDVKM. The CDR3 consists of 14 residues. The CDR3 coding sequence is TGTGCCAGCAGTTTGGGACAGACCAACAATGAAGCTTTCTTT. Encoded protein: CASSLGQTNNEAFF.

CDR3 in DNA: TGTGCCAGCAGTCGGACAGGGGGCGAGCAGTACTTC. Amino acid sequence: CASSRTGGEQYF. The chain links TRBV6-5 to TRBJ2-7; TRBD1 matches at 10 bases. Germline lookup yields CDR1 MNHEY and CDR2 SVGAGI. The CDR3 contains 12 residues. J lost 6 bases, V lost 5 bases, and 1 base had no gene match.

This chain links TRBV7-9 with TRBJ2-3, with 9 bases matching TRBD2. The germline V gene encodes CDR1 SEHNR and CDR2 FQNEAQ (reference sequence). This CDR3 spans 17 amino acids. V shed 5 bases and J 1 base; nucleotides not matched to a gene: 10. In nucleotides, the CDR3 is TGTGCCAGCAGCATGGGTAAAGTAGCGGGGGGCACAGATACGCAGTATTTT. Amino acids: CASSMGKVAGGTDTQYF. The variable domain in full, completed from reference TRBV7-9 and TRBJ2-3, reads DTGVSQNPRHKITKRGQNVTFRCDPISEHNRLYWYRQTLGQGPEFLTYFQNEAQLEKSRLLSDRFSAERPKGSFSTLEIQRTEQGDSAMYLCASSMGKVAGGTDTQYFGPGTRLTVL.

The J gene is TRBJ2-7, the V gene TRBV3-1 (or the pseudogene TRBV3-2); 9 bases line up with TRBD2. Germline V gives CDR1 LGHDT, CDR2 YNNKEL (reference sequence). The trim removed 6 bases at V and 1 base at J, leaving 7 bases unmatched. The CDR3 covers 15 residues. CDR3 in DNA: TGTGCCAGCAGAGCTGGCGGGAGGGAGTCCTACGAGCAGTACTTC. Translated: CASRAGGRESYEQYF.